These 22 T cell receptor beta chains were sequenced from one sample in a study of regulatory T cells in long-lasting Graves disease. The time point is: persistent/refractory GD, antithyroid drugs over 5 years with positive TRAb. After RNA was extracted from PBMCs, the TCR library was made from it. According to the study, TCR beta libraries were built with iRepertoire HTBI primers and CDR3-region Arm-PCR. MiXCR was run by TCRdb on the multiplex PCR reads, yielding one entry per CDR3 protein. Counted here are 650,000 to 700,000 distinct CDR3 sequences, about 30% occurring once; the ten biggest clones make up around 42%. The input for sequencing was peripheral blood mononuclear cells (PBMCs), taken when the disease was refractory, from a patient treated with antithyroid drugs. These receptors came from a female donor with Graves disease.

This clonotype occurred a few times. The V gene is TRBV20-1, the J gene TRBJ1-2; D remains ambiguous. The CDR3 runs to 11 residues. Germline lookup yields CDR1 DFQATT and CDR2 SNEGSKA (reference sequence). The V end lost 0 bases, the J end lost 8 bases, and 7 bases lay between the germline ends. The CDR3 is CSARDPPGYTF. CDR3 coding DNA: TGCAGTGCTAGAGACCCCCCGGGCTACACCTTC.

The CDR3 sequence: CASSLNRRETQYF. In DNA, the CDR3 is TGTGCCAGCAGCTTAAATCGACGGGAGACCCAGTACTTC. The chain recombines TRBV7-3 with TRBJ2-5; no clear D gene. Germline assignment: CDR1 SGHTA and CDR2 FQGTGA. V lost 1 base, J lost 5 bases, and 8 bases lay in between. The CDR3 covers 13 residues.

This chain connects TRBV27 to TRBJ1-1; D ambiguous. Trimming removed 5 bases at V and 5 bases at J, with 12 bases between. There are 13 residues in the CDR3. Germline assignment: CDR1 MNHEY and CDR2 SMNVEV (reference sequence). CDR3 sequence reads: CASSPGIGTEAFF. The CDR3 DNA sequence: TGTGCCAGCAGTCCGGGGATTGGGACTGAAGCTTTCTTT.

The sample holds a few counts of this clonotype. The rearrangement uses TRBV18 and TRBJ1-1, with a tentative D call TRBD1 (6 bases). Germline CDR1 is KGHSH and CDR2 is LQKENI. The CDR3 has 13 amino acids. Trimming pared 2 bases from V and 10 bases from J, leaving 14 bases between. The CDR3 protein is CASSPEWGLGAFF. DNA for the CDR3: TGTGCCAGCTCACCAGAATGGGGGCTCGGAGCTTTCTTT.

The DNA of the CDR3 is TGTGCCAGCAGCCAAGCGGACAGAGAAGAGACCCAGTACTTC. Its translation is CASSQADREETQYF. This chain uses TRBV4-2 with TRBJ2-5; possibly TRBD1 for D (6 bases). Germline V gives CDR1 LGHNA, CDR2 YNFKEQ. V was cut by 1 base and J by 3 bases, with 9 bases left in between. CDR3 length: 14 amino acids.

The CDR3 protein is CASSQVGGGQPLGLFF. Here the CDR3 DNA reads TGTGCCAGCAGCCAAGTCGGGGGGGGACAGCCTCTAGGACTGTTTTTT. J is TRBJ1-4 and V is TRBV3-1, with TRBD1 matching 7 bases. This CDR3 spans 16 amino acids. V dropped 1 base and J dropped 13; count of bases not matched to a gene: 15. Germline V lookup: CDR1 LGHDT, CDR2 YNNKEL (reference sequence).

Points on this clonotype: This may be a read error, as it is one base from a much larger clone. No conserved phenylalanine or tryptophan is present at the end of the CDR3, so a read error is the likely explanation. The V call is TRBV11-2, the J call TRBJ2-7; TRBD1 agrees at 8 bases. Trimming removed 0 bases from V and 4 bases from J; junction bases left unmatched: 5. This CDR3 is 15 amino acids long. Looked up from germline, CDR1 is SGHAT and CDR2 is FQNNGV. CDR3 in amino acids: CASSLDAQGAYEQYL. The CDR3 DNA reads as TGTGCCAGCAGCTTAGATGCCCAGGGGGCGTACGAGCAGTACCTC.

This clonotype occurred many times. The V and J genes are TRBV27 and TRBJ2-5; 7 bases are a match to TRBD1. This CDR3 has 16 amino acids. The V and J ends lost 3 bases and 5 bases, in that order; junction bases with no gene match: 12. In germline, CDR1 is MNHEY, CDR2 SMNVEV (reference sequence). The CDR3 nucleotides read TGTGCCAGCAGTTTGGGTGACAGGGCGTTGAGGGAGACCCAGTACTTC. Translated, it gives CASSLGDRALRETQYF.

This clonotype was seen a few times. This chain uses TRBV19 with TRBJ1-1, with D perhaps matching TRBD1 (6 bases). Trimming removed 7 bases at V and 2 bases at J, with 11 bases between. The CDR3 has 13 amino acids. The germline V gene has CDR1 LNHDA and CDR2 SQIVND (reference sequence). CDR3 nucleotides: TGTGCCAGTAAGGTCAGGGGAAACACTGAAGCTTTCTTT. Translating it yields CASKVRGNTEAFF.

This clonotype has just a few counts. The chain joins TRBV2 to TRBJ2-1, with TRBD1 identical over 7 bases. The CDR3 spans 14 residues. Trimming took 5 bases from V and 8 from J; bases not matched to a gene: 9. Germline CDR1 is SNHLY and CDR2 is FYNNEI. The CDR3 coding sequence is TGTGCCAGCAGTCTTTCACAGGGGCTGGATGAGCAGTTCTTC. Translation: CASSLSQGLDEQFF.

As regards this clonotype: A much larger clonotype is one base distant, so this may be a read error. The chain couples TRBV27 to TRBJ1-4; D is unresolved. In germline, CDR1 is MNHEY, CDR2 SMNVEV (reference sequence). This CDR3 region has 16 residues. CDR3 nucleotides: TGTGCCAGCGGTTTATCCGTCCGGGTCGTCGGCGAAAAACTGTTTTTT. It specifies CASGLSVRVVGEKLFF.

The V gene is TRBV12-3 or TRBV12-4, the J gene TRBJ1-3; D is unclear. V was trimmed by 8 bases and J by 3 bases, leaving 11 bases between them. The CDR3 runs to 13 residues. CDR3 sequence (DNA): TGTGCCAGCGCTCTAACGAATGGAAACACCATATATTTT. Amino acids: CASALTNGNTIYF.

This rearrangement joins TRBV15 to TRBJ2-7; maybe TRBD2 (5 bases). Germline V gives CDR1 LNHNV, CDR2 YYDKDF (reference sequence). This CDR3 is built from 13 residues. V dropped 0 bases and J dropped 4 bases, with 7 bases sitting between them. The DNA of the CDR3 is TGTGCCACCAGCAGAGATGGCGGGTACGAGCAGTACTTC. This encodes CATSRDGGYEQYF.

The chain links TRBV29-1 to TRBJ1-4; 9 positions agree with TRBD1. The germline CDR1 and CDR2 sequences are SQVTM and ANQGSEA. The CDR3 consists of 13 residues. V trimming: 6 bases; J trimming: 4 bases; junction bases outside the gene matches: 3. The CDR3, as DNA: TGCAGCGTCGGGACAGGGTTTAATGAAAAACTGTTTTTT. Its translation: CSVGTGFNEKLFF.

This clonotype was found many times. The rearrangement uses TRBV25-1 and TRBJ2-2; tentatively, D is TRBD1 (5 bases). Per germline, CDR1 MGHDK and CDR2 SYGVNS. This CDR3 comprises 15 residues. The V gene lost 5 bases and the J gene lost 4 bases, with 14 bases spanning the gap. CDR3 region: CASSWADTSTGELFF. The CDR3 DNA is TGTGCCAGCAGTTGGGCGGACACCTCCACCGGGGAGCTGTTTTTT.

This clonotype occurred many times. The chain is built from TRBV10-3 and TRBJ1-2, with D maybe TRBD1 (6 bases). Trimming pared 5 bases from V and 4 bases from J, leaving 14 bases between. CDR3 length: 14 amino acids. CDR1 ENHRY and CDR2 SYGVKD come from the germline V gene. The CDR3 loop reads CAISTDTRGYGYTF. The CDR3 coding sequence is TGTGCCATCAGTACGGACACCAGGGGCTATGGCTACACCTTC.

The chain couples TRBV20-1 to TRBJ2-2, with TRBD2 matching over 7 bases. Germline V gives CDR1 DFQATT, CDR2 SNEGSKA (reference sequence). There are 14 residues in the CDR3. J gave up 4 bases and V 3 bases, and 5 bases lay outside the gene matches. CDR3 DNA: TGCAGTGCTAGCCGGGCGGGAGTCACCGGGGAGCTGTTTTTT. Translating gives CSASRAGVTGELFF.

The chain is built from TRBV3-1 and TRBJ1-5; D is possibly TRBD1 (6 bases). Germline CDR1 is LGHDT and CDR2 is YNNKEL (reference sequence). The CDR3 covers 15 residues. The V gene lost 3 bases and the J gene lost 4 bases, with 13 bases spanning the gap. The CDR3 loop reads CASSQLSGANQPQHF. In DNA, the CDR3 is TGTGCCAGCAGCCAGTTGTCAGGGGCGAATCAGCCCCAGCATTTT.

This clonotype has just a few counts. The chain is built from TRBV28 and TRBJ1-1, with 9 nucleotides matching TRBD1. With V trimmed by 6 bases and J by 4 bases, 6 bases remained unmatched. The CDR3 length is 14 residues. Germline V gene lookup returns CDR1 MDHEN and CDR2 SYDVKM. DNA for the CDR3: TGTGCCAGCAGAGAAAACAGGGGGCGCACTGAAGCTTTCTTT. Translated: CASRENRGRTEAFF.

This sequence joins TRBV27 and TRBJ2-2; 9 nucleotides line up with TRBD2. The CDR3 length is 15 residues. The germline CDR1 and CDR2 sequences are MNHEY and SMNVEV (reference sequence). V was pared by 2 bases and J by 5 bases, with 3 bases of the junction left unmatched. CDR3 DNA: TGTGCCAGCAGTTTAATAGCGGGGGAAACCGGGGAGCTGTTTTTT. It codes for CASSLIAGETGELFF.

The CDR3 region has the DNA TGCGCCAGCAGCCAAGTCGATCTAGGGGGCGAGGGAGAGACCCAGTACTTC. This sequence encodes CASSQVDLGGEGETQYF. The chain is built from TRBV4-1 and TRBJ2-5; 7 nucleotides align to TRBD1. With V trimmed by 1 base and J by 4 bases, 12 bases remained unmatched. Germline loops: CDR1 MGHRA, CDR2 YSYEKL. The CDR3 loop spans 17 amino acids.

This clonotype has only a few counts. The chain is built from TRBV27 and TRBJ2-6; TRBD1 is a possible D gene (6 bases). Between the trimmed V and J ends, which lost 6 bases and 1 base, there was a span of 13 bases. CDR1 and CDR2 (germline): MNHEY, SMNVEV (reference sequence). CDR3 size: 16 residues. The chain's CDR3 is CASRDRIESGANVLTF. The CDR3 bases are TGTGCCAGCAGGGACAGAATTGAATCTGGGGCCAACGTCCTGACTTTC. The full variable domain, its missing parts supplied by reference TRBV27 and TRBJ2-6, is EAQVTQNPRYLITVTGKKLTVTCSQNMNHEYMSWYRQDPGLGLRQIYYSMNVEVTDKGDVPEGYKVSRKEKRNFPLILESPSPNQTSLYFCASRDRIESGANVLTFGAGSRLTVL.